A selection of T cell receptor beta chains follows, all from one sample in a study of patients and donors after allogeneic stem cell transplantation. TCRdb fed the RT-PCR reads into MiXCR, producing one record per CDR3 protein. The table has about a million distinct CDR3 sequences, more than 15% seen once; the top ten hold around 6%. The sample was blood, either unsorted or a sorted T cell fraction (not recorded which). The origin of the receptors is a human donor who was either an allogeneic HSCT recipient or a stem cell or donor lymphocyte infusion donor (not recorded which). It is not recorded whose cells these are; they may come from a transplant donor. The CDR3 runs from the conserved cysteine through the conserved F or W. D genes are given only for firm matches. Expanded clones get a size class; other rows say once, few or many, or leave the size out.

size	length	D	V	J	CDR3	DNA
few	16	-	TRBV20-1	TRBJ2-1	CSAKGYGQASYNEQFF	TGCAGTGCTAAGGGGTACGGGCAGGCATCCTACAATGAGCAGTTCTTC
few	17	-	TRBV7-8	TRBJ1-2	CASSLVIRGYYNYGYTF	TGTGCCAGCAGCTTAGTTATAAGGGGCTACTACAACTATGGCTACACCTTC
few	15	-	TRBV9	TRBJ2-5	CASSVTGKLYETQYF	TGTGCCAGCAGCGTAACGGGGAAGTTGTACGAGACCCAGTACTTC
-	16	-	TRBV5-1	TRBJ2-2	CASRSLAPANTGELFF	TGCGCCAGCAGGTCGTTGGCTCCCGCGAACACCGGGGAGCTGTTTTTT
many	13	TRBD1	TRBV6-1	TRBJ1-1	CASSTIGTGFAFF	TGTGCCAGCAGTACAATCGGGACAGGGTTTGCTTTCTTT
-	16	TRBD2	TRBV4-2	TRBJ2-4	CASSQDPISGAGIQYF	TGTGCCAGCAGCCAAGATCCAATTAGCGGGGCGGGCATTCAGTACTTC
few	15	-	TRBV11-2	TRBJ2-5	CASSLDSVGEETQYF	TGTGCCAGCAGCTTAGATTCCGTAGGGGAAGAGACCCAGTACTTC
few	14	-	TRBV2	TRBJ1-6	CASSELTGISPLHF	TGTGCCAGCAGTGAGCTAACAGGGATTTCACCCCTCCACTTT
-	13	TRBD2	TRBV20-1	TRBJ2-3	CSEKSGGRDTQYF	TGCAGTGAAAAATCGGGCGGGAGGGATACGCAGTATTTT
few	18	TRBD2	TRBV4-1	TRBJ2-4	CASSQPGTSKGAKNIQYF	TGCGCCAGCAGCCAACCCGGGACTAGCAAGGGGGCCAAAAACATTCAGTACTTC
few	15	-	TRBV20-1	TRBJ2-3	CSARDRRGRTDTQYF	TGCAGTGCTAGGGACCGGAGGGGGCGCACAGATACGCAGTATTTT
few	13	-	TRBV20-1	TRBJ2-2	CSARVATPGELFF	TGCAGTGCTAGAGTGGCTACTCCGGGGGAGCTGTTTTTT
-	15	-	TRBV20-1	TRBJ1-1	CSAKQQVIMNTEAFF	TGCAGTGCCAAGCAACAGGTGATCATGAACACTGAAGCTTTCTTT
-	15	TRBD2	TRBV19	TRBJ2-7	CASSSISSGGYEQYF	TGTGCCAGTAGTAGTATCTCCAGCGGGGGCTACGAGCAGTACTTC
few	13	-	TRBV4-3	TRBJ1-6	CASSQRGEGTLHF	TGCGCCAGCAGCCAAAGAGGGGAAGGAACCCTCCACTTT
-	14	-	TRBV12-5	TRBJ1-1	CASGFKGGIGEAFF	TGTGCTAGTGGTTTCAAGGGGGGTATTGGTGAAGCTTTCTTT
many	14	-	TRBV9	TRBJ1-3	CASSVDPGGNTIYF	TGTGCCAGCAGCGTAGATCCCGGGGGAAACACCATATATTTT
few	13	TRBD1	TRBV20-1	TRBJ2-5	CSARTGKGETQYF	TGCAGTGCGCGGACAGGGAAGGGAGAGACCCAGTACTTC
once	16	TRBD2	TRBV6-5	TRBJ2-1	CASSYLGLAGYNEQLF	TGTGCCAGCAGTTACCTCGGACTAGCGGGGTACAATGAGCAGTTGTTC
-	16	-	TRBV7-9	TRBJ2-3	CASSARGSVSTDTQYF	TGTGCCAGCAGCGCCCGGGGGAGCGTGAGCACAGATACGCAGTATTTT
many	16	TRBD1	TRBV12-3/TRBV12-4	TRBJ2-2	CASRDRQGARTGELFF	TGTGCCAGCAGGGATAGACAGGGGGCGAGGACCGGGGAGCTGTTTTTT
few	16	TRBD2	TRBV29-1	TRBJ2-3	CSVAGLAGLMEDTQYF	TGCAGCGTGGCGGGACTAGCGGGCCTGATGGAAGATACGCAGTATTTT
few	14	-	TRBV20-1	TRBJ1-1	CSASFPGARTEAFF	TGCAGTGCTAGTTTTCCGGGGGCGCGGACTGAAGCTTTCTTT
many	16	-	TRBV7-9	TRBJ1-3	CASTFARRASGNTIYF	TGTGCCAGCACCTTCGCGAGGAGGGCATCTGGAAACACCATATATTTT
few	14	-	TRBV20-1	TRBJ2-1	CSARDGGVYNEQFF	TGCAGTGCTAGAGATGGCGGGGTGTACAATGAGCAGTTCTTC
few	17	TRBD2	TRBV6-2/TRBV6-3	TRBJ2-1	CASSSLGLAGPRYEQFF	TGTGCCAGCAGTTCCCTGGGACTAGCGGGGCCTCGTTATGAGCAGTTCTTC
-	14	TRBD1	TRBV5-6	TRBJ2-1	CASKRFRGRNEQFF	TGTGCCAGCAAGCGGTTCAGGGGGCGGAATGAGCAGTTCTTC
-	14	-	TRBV9	TRBJ2-3	CASSVGVLGDTQYF	TGTGCCAGCAGCGTTGGAGTTTTAGGAGATACGCAGTATTTT
once	16	TRBD2	TRBV19	TRBJ2-2	CASRKLAGGAGGELFF	TGTGCCAGTAGGAAACTAGCGGGGGGCGCGGGAGGGGAGCTGTTTTTT
-	15	TRBD2	TRBV19	TRBJ2-1	CASSIGGVAGNEQFF	TGTGCCAGTAGTATAGGTGGGGTAGCGGGCAATGAGCAGTTCTTC
few	15	-	TRBV11-2	TRBJ2-2	CASSSGVLSTGELFF	TGTGCCAGCAGCTCAGGGGTGCTTTCCACCGGGGAGCTGTTTTTT
-	15	TRBD1	TRBV9	TRBJ2-5	CASSVEDRGLGPLYF	TGTGCCAGCAGCGTAGAGGACAGGGGATTAGGGCCCTTGTACTTC
few	15	-	TRBV7-2	TRBJ2-7	CASSLEGREDYEQYF	TGTGCCAGCAGCTTAGAAGGCAGGGAGGACTACGAGCAGTACTTC
few	18	TRBD1	TRBV27	TRBJ2-7	CASSLYPPTGGAVYEQYF	TGTGCCAGCAGTTTATACCCCCCGACAGGGGGCGCCGTCTACGAGCAGTACTTC
-	16	TRBD2	TRBV20-1	TRBJ2-5	CSARDGGRAEGETQYF	TGCAGTGCTAGAGATGGCGGGAGGGCCGAGGGAGAGACCCAGTACTTC
-	19	-	TRBV11-1	TRBJ1-6	CASSSTRRVEISYNSPLHF	TGTGCCAGCAGCTCCACGAGGAGGGTGGAAATCTCCTATAATTCACCCCTCCACTTT
-	12	-	TRBV5-5	TRBJ2-3	CASSLSIDTQYF	TGTGCCAGCAGCTTGTCCATAGATACGCAGTATTTT